The next 16 T cell receptor beta chains were all read from a single sample in a study of cytomegalovirus exposure and HLA in healthy donors. The study ran its PCR with 60 Vbeta and 13 Jbeta primers. Using immunoSEQ multiplex PCR, the repertoire was profiled, and TCRdb retains in-frame clones only, with some absent. The table has tens of thousands of clones, approximately 86% seen once. The source material was PBMCs. Receptors were obtained from a man aged 25-45 years in good health and CMV-seropositive.

The chain employs TRBV5-8 and TRBJ2-4, with D possibly being TRBD1 (5 bases). The CDR3 totals 16 residues. The germline V and J ends were trimmed by 0 bases and 0 bases, with 10 bases remaining between them. From germline, CDR1 is SGHTS and CDR2 YDEGEE. In DNA, the CDR3 is TGTGCCAGCAGCTTGGTGGCACAGGTAGCCAAAAACATTCAGTACTTC. Translated, it gives CASSLVAQVAKNIQYF.

This clone was detected only a few times. The chain carries TRBV2 and TRBJ2-5, with TRBD1 matching over 10 bases. The V and J ends lost 7 bases and 4 bases, in that order; junction bases with no gene match: 6. CDR1 SNHLY and CDR2 FYNNEI come from the germline V gene. This CDR3 has 14 amino acids. The CDR3 nucleotides are TGTGCCAGCACCCTGGGACAGGGGTTAGAGACCCAGTACTTC. Amino acids: CASTLGQGLETQYF.

This chain links TRBV27 with TRBJ2-5; tentatively, D is TRBD2 (5 bases). CDR3 length equals 13 residues. V lost 3 bases and J lost 7, with 12 bases in between. Germline V gene lookup returns CDR1 MNHEY and CDR2 SMNVEV (reference sequence). The CDR3, as DNA: TGTGCCAGCAGTTTTGCCGTTCGGGGGACCCAGTACTTC. This gives the protein CASSFAVRGTQYF.

The chain couples TRBV11-1 to TRBJ2-7; D is perhaps TRBD1 (5 bases). CDR1 is SGHAT, CDR2 FQDESV, per germline (reference sequence). Trimming left V 6 bases short and J 5 bases short, with 11 bases between. CDR3 length: 12 amino acids. CDR3 sequence: CASRPRENEQYF. The DNA for the CDR3 is TGTGCCAGCAGACCCAGGGAAAACGAGCAGTACTTC.

The chain links TRBV16 to TRBJ1-5, with 10 bases that match TRBD1. CDR3 length: 16 amino acids. Germline trimming cut 3 bases from V and 7 bases from J; bases unmatched to any gene: 9. Germline CDR1 reads KGHSY; CDR2 reads FQNENV. CDR3 residues: CASSQRQGAMGQPQHF. CDR3 sequence (DNA): TGTGCCAGCAGCCAGCGACAGGGGGCAATGGGGCAGCCCCAGCATTTT.

This chain joins TRBV6-4 and TRBJ1-5; no reliable D call. Germline loops: CDR1 MRHNA, CDR2 SNTAGT. V gave up 1 base and J gave up 4 bases, with 8 bases separating them. The CDR3 spans 14 residues. CDR3 sequence (DNA): TGTGCCAGCAGTGACTTCCAGACTAATCAGCCCCAGCATTTT. Translated: CASSDFQTNQPQHF.

The chain uses TRBV15 and TRBJ1-1; D might be TRBD1 (6 bases). Germline assignment: CDR1 LNHNV and CDR2 YYDKDF (reference sequence). V was trimmed by 3 bases and J by 1 base, leaving 9 bases between them. The CDR3 totals 14 residues. The CDR3 is CATSRDRPNTEAFF. The CDR3 nucleotides are TGTGCCACCAGCAGGGACAGACCGAACACTGAAGCTTTCTTT. The entire variable domain, with the rest obtained from reference TRBV15 and TRBJ1-1, is as follows: DAMVIQNPRYQVTQFGKPVTLSCSQTLNHNVMYWYQQKSSQAPKLLFHYYDKDFNNEADTPDNFQSRRPNTSFCFLDIRSPGLGDTAMYLCATSRDRPNTEAFFGQGTRLTVV.

The chain links TRBV2 to TRBJ1-2; possibly TRBD1 for D (6 bases). Germline V gene sequence: CDR1 SNHLY, CDR2 FYNNEI. Trimming took off 5 bases at V and 7 bases at J, with 11 bases between the two ends. The CDR3 runs 12 residues. This chain's CDR3 is CASSPQGGGYTF. CDR3 nucleotides: TGTGCCAGCAGTCCACAGGGTGGTGGCTACACCTTC.

This chain's CDR3 is CASSRYSGNQPQHF. In DNA, the CDR3 is TGCGCCAGCAGCCGATACAGTGGCAATCAGCCCCAGCATTTT. The V and J genes are TRBV4-1 and TRBJ1-5; no firm D call. The CDR3 is made up of 14 amino acids. V shed 4 bases and J shed 2 bases, with 9 bases lying between them. Germline values: CDR1 MGHRA, CDR2 YSYEKL.

The chain is built from TRBV18 and TRBJ1-4, with TRBD1 matching 9 bases. The J segment lost 4 bases and the V segment lost 1 base, leaving 4 bases of the junction unmatched. Germline loops: CDR1 KGHSH, CDR2 LQKENI. The length of the CDR3 is 16 residues. The CDR3 region is CASSPLLGQGNEKLFF. The CDR3, as DNA: TGTGCCAGCTCACCACTTCTGGGACAGGGTAATGAAAAACTGTTTTTT.

The J gene is TRBJ2-1, the V gene TRBV5-4, with TRBD2 matching over 7 bases. This CDR3 is built from 15 residues. Losses at the gene ends were 4 bases for V and 2 bases for J; bases not matched to a gene: 6. Germline CDR1 and CDR2: SGHNT and YYREEE (reference sequence). CDR3 amino acids: CASSLYRGAYNEQFF. CDR3 nucleotide sequence: TGTGCCAGCAGCCTCTACCGGGGGGCCTACAATGAGCAGTTCTTC. Combining the CDR3 with reference TRBV5-4 and TRBJ2-1 gives the whole variable domain ETGVTQSPTHLIKTRGQQVTLRCSSQSGHNTVSWYQQALGQGPQFIFQYYREEENGRGNFPPRFSGLQFPNYSSELNVNALELDDSALYLCASSLYRGAYNEQFFGPGTRLTVL.

The gene calls are TRBV5-6 and TRBJ2-7, with 10 nucleotides matching TRBD2. CDR3 length: 16 amino acids. V lost 3 bases and J lost 1; bases outside the gene matches: 7. CDR1 SGHDT and CDR2 YYEEEE come from the germline V gene. For the CDR3, the DNA is TGTGCCAGCAGCTACAATAGCGGGAGGTGGTCCTACGAGCAGTACTTC. Protein: CASSYNSGRWSYEQYF.

In this sample, this clone turned up once. The CDR3 sequence is CASSDWETAGEQFF. CDR3 DNA sequence: TGTGCCAGCAGTGATTGGGAGACGGCGGGGGAGCAGTTCTTC. The rearrangement uses TRBV6-1 and TRBJ2-1; TRBD2 is a possible D gene (6 bases). With 3 bases removed from V and 10 bases from J, the gap between germline ends came to 16 bases. Looked up from germline, CDR1 is MNHNS and CDR2 is SASEGT. This CDR3 has 14 residues.

This chain joins TRBV5-1 and TRBJ1-2, with 8 bases aligning to TRBD1. CDR3 length: 14 residues. CDR1 and CDR2 from the germline V gene are SGHRS and YFSETQ. The J segment lost 6 bases and the V segment lost 3 bases, leaving 7 bases of the junction unmatched. CDR3 region: CASSWGQDRDGYTF. The CDR3 DNA sequence: TGCGCCAGCAGCTGGGGACAGGACAGGGATGGCTACACCTTC.

The chain employs TRBV11-2 and TRBJ2-1; 9 positions agree with TRBD2. Per the germline V gene, CDR1 is SGHAT and CDR2 is FQNNGV. With 1 base clipped from V and 0 bases from J, the junction kept 7 bases outside the gene matches. This CDR3 contains 18 residues. CDR3 nucleotide sequence: TGTGCCAGCAGCTTAGGGCGGGGCGGGAGGGCCTCCTACAATGAGCAGTTCTTC. Amino acids: CASSLGRGGRASYNEQFF. Together with reference TRBV11-2 and TRBJ2-1, the CDR3 gives the full variable domain: EAGVAQSPRYKIIEKRQSVAFWCNPISGHATLYWYQQILGQGPKLLIQFQNNGVVDDSQLPKDRFSAERLKGVDSTLKIQPAKLEDSAVYLCASSLGRGGRASYNEQFFGPGTRLTVL.

This sequence joins TRBV6-1 and TRBJ1-2; no firm D call. This CDR3 region has 15 residues. V lost 1 base, J lost 8 bases, and 17 bases lay in between. Germline-derived CDR1 and CDR2 are MNHNS and SASEGT. CDR3 in amino acids: CASSEVGDSLRGYTF. DNA of the CDR3: TGTGCCAGCAGTGAAGTAGGAGATTCCCTTCGGGGCTACACCTTC.